In this sample, the clone carrying this TCR beta chain turned up a few times. These data come from a study of blood T cell repertoires in COVID-19. Overall study context: Both acute and convalescent COVID-19 samples were obtained from the United States, Italy and Spain. In each case, the material was cDNA or gDNA derived from T cells, B-cell-depleted T cells, or PBMCs.

Per germline, CDR1 MDHEN and CDR2 SYDVKM. Trimming at V came to 8 bases and at J to 3 bases, leaving 13 bases not matched to a gene. The CDR3 extends over 17 amino acids. In the authors' methods: Estimates of nucleated cell counts were drawn from the amplification of reference gene primers. Clones were sequenced by immunoSEQ multiplex PCR, and TCRdb holds only the in-frame ones, with some missing. V, J and clone size reflect that table, while D and trimming were determined from the DNA. The repertoire consists of over 130,000 clones, with about four fifths occurring once and the leading ten covering 3% to 5%.

J is TRBJ2-2 and V is TRBV28; 9 bases agree with TRBD1. The sequence was collected from a woman in her sixties with acute or convalescent COVID-19. The sample taken for sequencing was peripheral blood. The CDR3 coding sequence is TGTGCCAGCTCCACCGAGGGACAGGGTCGAGACACCGGGGAGCTGTTTTTT. The encoded protein is CASSTEGQGRDTGELFF.